Below, one T cell receptor beta chain is given with its context. Produced via immunoSEQ multiplex PCR; TCRdb's table is partial and in-frame only. The sample has 150,000 or so clones; roughly 86% are singletons. These data originate in a study of blood T cell repertoires in COVID-19. Sequenced input: peripheral blood. The clonotype comes from a woman in her 70s with COVID-19, enrolled during active disease.

The CDR3 DNA sequence: TGTGCCAGCTTCGGGAACAGTTATCAGCCCCAGCATTTT. This sequence encodes CASFGNSYQPQHF. The chain recombines TRBV6-5 with TRBJ1-5; D gene unclear. The CDR3 length is 13 residues. Between the trimmed V and J ends, which lost 8 bases and 5 bases, there was a span of 13 bases. Germline CDR1 is MNHEY and CDR2 is SVGAGI.